This paragraph reports one T cell receptor beta chain. Antigen unknown. Genomic DNA of every subset was divided equally among multiple immunoSEQ plates. Sequencing was performed with immunoSEQ multiplex PCR; in TCRdb, only in-frame clones are kept and a portion is missing. The table lists 600,000 to 700,000 clones, about 80% of them singletons, with 1.5% to 2% in the top ten. The data belong to a study of shared clonotypes between healthy human individuals. Study-wide findings and caveats: What naive subsets generally showed was a larger estimated richness than memory subsets showed. Among several donors, about 4.6% of naive CD4 clonotypes were found in common.

Sequencing was done on a sample of memory CD4+ T cells sorted from blood. Indicated subset: CD45RA-negative fraction. This receptor was taken from a woman aged 30 to 39 in good health.

CDR3 region: CASTGPTSGNPTDTQYF. CDR3 nucleotide sequence: TGTGCCAGCACGGGGCCGACTAGCGGGAATCCCACCGATACGCAGTATTTT. The chain is built from TRBV25-1 and TRBJ2-3; TRBD2 matches 11 bases. J gave up 6 bases and V 7 bases, and 15 bases lay outside the gene matches. Germline V lookup: CDR1 MGHDK, CDR2 SYGVNS. The CDR3 is made up of 17 amino acids.